This is a list of T cell receptor beta chains from one sample in a study of T cells in Graves' hyperthyroidism and ophthalmopathy. Each CDR3 protein gets one entry after TCRdb re-called the multiplex PCR reads with MiXCR. Of about 640,000 distinct CDR3 sequences in the sample, under 25% are singletons; the top ten hold 34%. Sequencing was done on a sample of blood. Source of these receptors: a man younger than 45 with Graves' ophthalmopathy. The CDR3 runs from the conserved cysteine through the conserved F or W. The order of the fields is clone size, J gene, V gene, D gene, CDR3 protein, CDR3 DNA. The D gene is left open where the match is weak. The listing skips clone size in some rows; elsewhere it reads once, few, many or a size class.

>many|TRBJ2-3|TRBV20-1|TRBD2
CSARSGTSGNMDTQYF
TGCAGTGCTAGATCCGGGACTAGCGGGAATATGGATACGCAGTATTTT
>NA|TRBJ2-7|TRBV30|TRBD2
CAWSGGLAGGNEQYF
TGTGCCTGGAGTGGGGGACTAGCGGGAGGGAACGAGCAGTACTTC
>NA|TRBJ2-7|TRBV6-1|TRBD1
CASRNTGALGFRSSYEQYF
TGTGCCAGCAGGAACACAGGGGCCTTAGGGTTCCGAAGCTCCTACGAGCAGTACTTC
>NA|TRBJ2-7|TRBV28|NA
CASRPGRFYYEQYF
TGTGCCAGCAGGCCAGGACGGTTCTACTACGAGCAGTACTTC
>once|TRBJ2-4|TRBV7-2|TRBD2
CASSPRVSGRSTKNIQYF
TGTGCCAGCAGCCCCCGTGTTAGCGGGAGATCAACCAAAAACATTCAGTACTTC
>few|TRBJ1-2|TRBV30|NA
CAWSHLRRGQGSGYTF
TGTGCCTGGAGCCATCTACGCAGAGGACAAGGTTCGGGCTACACCTTC
>NA|TRBJ2-1|TRBV29-1|NA
CSVEGGSNEQFF
TGCAGCGTTGAGGGGGGCTCCAATGAGCAGTTCTTC
>NA|TRBJ2-7|TRBV12-3/TRBV12-4|TRBD1
CASSVEPTGATYEQYF
TGTGCCAGCAGCGTAGAGCCCACAGGGGCCACCTACGAGCAGTACTTC
>NA|TRBJ2-5|TRBV10-2|NA
CASSVRAKETQYF
TGCGCCAGCAGTGTAAGGGCAAAAGAGACCCAGTACTTC
>many|TRBJ2-5|TRBV20-1|NA
CSASSRTGTETQYF
TGCAGTGCTAGCTCCAGGACCGGGACAGAGACCCAGTACTTC